These T cell receptor beta chains were read from a single sample in a study of yellow fever vaccine responses in identical twins. TCRdb passed the RT-PCR reads through MiXCR, listing each CDR3 protein once. The sample records approximately 3,500 distinct CDR3 sequences, about 90% being singletons. The sequences come from T cells from blood (PBMCs), unsorted or a sorted subset (not recorded which), collected before or after yellow fever vaccination (not recorded which). These receptors were obtained from a woman between 18 and 30 years old who received the yellow fever vaccine. Each CDR3 is given with its conserved first and last residue. D genes are given only for firm matches. Clone sizes are given selectively: once, few, many, or a class where the clone is expanded.

j_call clone_size cdr3_length v_call d_call cdr3_aa cdr3_nt
TRBJ2-5 . 11 TRBV20-1 . CSATLRETQYF TGCAGTGCTACCCTCAGGGAGACCCAGTACTTC
TRBJ1-4 few 11 TRBV2 . CASSDGEKLFF TGTGCCAGCAGTGACGGGGAAAAACTGTTTTTT
TRBJ2-1 . 13 TRBV4-3 TRBD2 CASSYTAGTSQFF TGCGCCAGCAGCTATACGGCCGGGACTAGCCAGTTCTTC
TRBJ2-3 once 15 TRBV29-1 TRBD1 CSVSSRDRSTDTQYF TGCAGCGTTTCCTCCCGGGACAGGAGCACAGATACGCAGTATTTT
TRBJ1-1 few 13 TRBV28 . CAIARAWGTEAFF TGTGCCATCGCAAGGGCGTGGGGTACTGAAGCTTTCTTT
TRBJ2-1 . 14 TRBV5-6 TRBD2 CASRSRGAYNEQFF TGTGCCAGCAGGTCGCGGGGGGCGTACAATGAGCAGTTCTTC
TRBJ2-7 . 14 TRBV5-1 . CASSLGLTTYEQYF TGCGCCAGCAGCTTGGGGCTAACTACCTACGAGCAGTACTTC
TRBJ2-3 . 14 TRBV13 . CASLRPMSTDTQYF TGTGCCAGCCTGAGGCCGATGAGCACAGATACGCAGTATTTT
TRBJ2-2 . 16 TRBV12-3/TRBV12-4 . CASSFRDQGYTGELFF TGTGCCAGCAGTTTCAGGGACCAGGGGTACACCGGGGAGCTGTTTTTT
TRBJ2-1 . 16 TRBV11-3 TRBD2 CASSLLSSGRGNEQFF TGTGCCAGCAGCTTACTGTCTAGCGGGAGGGGCAATGAGCAGTTCTTC
TRBJ1-4 few 10 TRBV11-2 . CASSNEKLFF TGTGCCAGCTCTAATGAAAAACTGTTTTTT
TRBJ2-3 . 18 TRBV10-3 . CAISESTSGLGSGDTQYF TGTGCCATCAGTGAGTCTACTTCCGGACTCGGTTCAGGAGATACGCAGTATTTT
TRBJ1-1 . 13 TRBV10-3 . CAISESAATGAFF TGTGCCATCAGTGAGTCGGCAGCCACGGGGGCTTTCTTT
TRBJ2-3 . 16 TRBV27 TRBD2 CASSQTGTSGSYTQYF TGTGCCAGCAGCCAAACCGGGACTAGCGGGAGCTATACGCAGTATTTT
TRBJ1-4 once 15 TRBV7-9 . CASSIGRPTNEKLFF TGTGCCAGCAGCATCGGCCGCCCAACTAATGAAAAACTGTTTTTT
TRBJ1-1 . 13 TRBV7-3 . CASSLMVDTEAFF TGTGCCAGCAGCTTAATGGTGGACACTGAAGCTTTCTTT
TRBJ1-5 . 13 TRBV7-2 . CASSPDSNQPQHF TGTGCCAGCAGCCCAGACAGCAATCAGCCCCAGCATTTT
TRBJ1-5 . 16 TRBV9 . CASSEHVGDGNQPQHF TGTGCCAGCAGCGAACACGTTGGGGACGGCAATCAGCCCCAGCATTTT
TRBJ1-2 . 17 TRBV7-3 . CASSLSLGQQLNYGYTF TGTGCCAGCAGCTTAAGTTTAGGCCAGCAACTAAACTATGGCTACACCTTC
TRBJ2-1 . 14 TRBV29-1 TRBD1 CSVDGTGTYNEQFF TGCAGCGTTGATGGGACAGGGACCTACAATGAGCAGTTCTTC
TRBJ2-1 . 17 TRBV11-3 . CASSQTTGQRRFNEQFF TGTGCCAGCAGCCAAACAACGGGGCAACGGCGTTTTAATGAGCAGTTCTTC
TRBJ2-3 . 17 TRBV4-2 TRBD2 CASSPMGTSGRGDTQYF TGTGCCAGCAGCCCCATGGGGACTAGCGGGAGGGGAGATACGCAGTATTTT
TRBJ1-2 . 14 TRBV6-2/TRBV6-3 . CASSYAGSNYGYTF TGTGCCAGCAGTTACGCAGGTTCTAACTATGGCTACACCTTC
TRBJ2-7 . 15 TRBV11-3 TRBD2 CASSSPGLAFLGQYF TGTGCCAGCAGCTCGCCGGGACTAGCGTTCTTAGGGCAGTACTTC